This entry describes one T cell receptor (beta chain). What it binds is unknown. For each sample, template was about 600 ng of bulk tumor genomic DNA. Spaced far apart, several biopsies were taken from each primary tumor during surgery. Each patient presented with untreated, newly diagnosed non-small cell lung cancer and received curative surgery. Each donor was a newly diagnosed non-small cell lung cancer patient undergoing surgery with curative intent. The data were taken from a study of immune heterogeneity within non-small cell lung tumors. For the study at large: Of the tumors, a few were squamous cell, approximately 10 non-squamous, and 1 not otherwise specified. Study-wide results and caveats: Identical dominant CDR3 beta clonotypes recurred across tumor sites within a patient, alongside site-unique high-frequency clones. With an R of roughly 0.37, local T-cell clonality correlated moderately but significantly with local tumor mutational burden.

The CDR3 spans 14 residues. The trim removed 6 bases at V and 6 bases at J, leaving 11 bases unmatched. The V gene's germline CDR1 is DFQATT and CDR2 SNEGSKA (reference sequence). CDR3 of TCR beta was amplified by multiplex PCR that used 32 V and 13 J primers. MiXCR, applied by TCRdb to the multiplex PCR reads, yields one record per CDR3 protein. The table includes over 25,000 distinct CDR3 sequences, around 28% detected once. The receptor's source is a man in his forties with non-small cell lung cancer. Specimen: lung tumor tissue. The rearrangement joins TRBV20-1 to TRBJ2-5; TRBD1 aligns across 9 bases. The CDR3 DNA sequence: TGCAGTGCCTACACAGGGGGCTCTAGGAAGACCCAGTACTTC. It encodes CSAYTGGSRKTQYF.